This TCR beta chain was observed in a study of shared clonotypes between healthy human individuals (dated by TCRdb to about 2020). Broadly, across the study: The cohort included a few men and a couple of women between 18 and 49 years of age. For each donor, CD4 naive and CD4 memory were each given three plates, CD8 naive was given two plates, and CD8 memory was given one plate. The study deeply sequenced blood TCR repertoires of five healthy adults to estimate repertoire size and the extent of clonotype sharing between individuals. Different laboratories and diverse techniques were used to prepare libraries and sequence TCR repertoires, to increase sequencing depth and limit assay-specific biases. Leukapheresis yielded between about 0.8 and 8.9 billion PBMCs per donor.

There are 14 amino acids in the CDR3, from cysteine to phenylalanine inclusive. CDR3 DNA only is kept here, 42 bases in frame from base 1. CDR1 and CDR2, per the germline V gene (reference sequence), are MNHEY and SMNVEV. V lost 7 bases and J lost 4 bases, and the count of bases not matched to a germline gene is 7. Using the deep immunoSEQ assay, TCR CDR3 regions were amplified from genomic DNA by multiplex PCR. Extracted genomic DNA from each cell subset was spread evenly across all wells of several immunoSEQ 96-well plates, with each plate serving as a replicate. For sorted subsets, approximately 210 ng genomic DNA, equal to 30,000 or so T cell genomes, was loaded into each replicate PCR. The purified libraries were quantified using a Qubit 3.0 fluorometer, sized with a Bioanalyzer 2100, and then quantified again using the KAPA Library Quantification kit. Each immunoSEQ 96-well plate was sequenced on its own single-read 150-cycle Illumina NextSeq 550 flow cell. Per the original workflow: Because only junctional sequences without quality scores were contained in the immunoSEQ output, filtering matching that applied to full-length reads could not be performed. To assign V/J genes and CDR3, sequences were annotated using PyIR, a Python wrapper for IgBLAST v1.9, with IMGT germline references. Any read was removed if the V/J assignment was weak (E-value above 1e-6), the CDR3 was missing, or the read contained stop codons, out-of-frame junctions, or ambiguous translated residues. V3J clonotypes were defined by identical inferred V gene, J gene, and CDR3 amino acid sequence. To compute the percentage overlap between repertoires, the number of shared unique clonotypes was divided by the size of the smaller repertoire. Three approaches were used to assess repertoire richness: RTK rarefaction, the Chao1 estimator, and Recon v2.1 estimates of unobserved clonotypes. For all TCRbeta clonotypes obtained by the gDNA method from several donors, generation probabilities were computed with OLGA. TCRdb retrieved this table from immuneACCESS and kept in-frame rearrangements only. Not all clones are present; in checked studies, unresolved V genes account for under half, and no reason is known for the remainder. The V and J calls and clone size are taken from that table; D and trimming were inferred from the DNA. Present in this sample are 2 million to 2.5 million clones, approximately 94% of which were seen just once. The ten most abundant clones make up 0.9% to 1.4% of the sample.

CD8 naive samples were CD45RO-negative cells positively selected for CCR7, giving a CD45RA+CCR7+ population that excluded TemRA cells. The donors were healthy, HIV-negative adults who had no recently reported acute infections or vaccinations. Every donor was a Caucasian adult residing in Nashville, Tennessee, USA. After blood collection by leukapheresis, PBMCs were isolated using Ficoll-Histopaque density gradient centrifugation and then cryopreserved in the vapor phase of liquid nitrogen. Purity and quantity of every magnetically sorted T cell population were checked by analytical flow cytometry. From each sorted fraction, genomic DNA was isolated and quantified by UV absorbance on a Nanodrop 2000c. Notes on this clone: Its binding antigen is unknown. The record has no base qualities; no much larger clone is one base away.

Here is what the overall study found, with its caveats: Because the study included only a small number of donors, the genetic and exposure-history diversity represented was limited. Naive subsets generally had larger estimated clonotype richness than memory subsets. Sampling was restricted to blood, and TCR repertoires in tissues likely differ from the TCR repertoires found in blood. Sharing across several donors was observed for around 5% of naive CD4, about 3.2% of naive CD8, about 2.3% of memory CD4, and roughly 0.4% of memory CD8 clonotypes. Clonotypes shared by all four sorted-subset donors showed higher generation probabilities than non-shared clonotypes. Pairwise subsampling indicated that sequencing depth was expected to affect the degree of clonotype sharing among donors. Even with the large sequencing depth, rarefaction of the sorted-subset datasets indicated that sequencing was incomplete.

Sample: naive CD8+ T cells sorted from blood. Per the publication, the cell subset or site label means: CD45RA+CCR7+. This receptor was taken from a man aged 18-30 years in good health. The chain was built from TRBV27 and TRBJ2-3; 8 middle bases align to TRBD2. In nucleotides, the sequence is TGTGCCAGCACGTCGATAGCGGGATCAGATACGCAGTATTTT. This is translated as CASTSIAGSDTQYF.